These 9 T cell receptor beta chains were sequenced from one sample in a study of T cell responses to AZD1222 COVID-19 vaccine. Sequenced by immunoSEQ multiplex PCR; TCRdb stores in-frame clones only, minus some. The sample consists of over 95,000 clones, approximately 87% of them appearing once. The sample consisted of peripheral blood, taken on day 0 of AZD1222 vaccination. The receptor source for this set is an adult in good health.

This clone appeared a single time. The J gene is TRBJ2-1, the V gene TRBV6-2 or TRBV6-3; 14 bases match TRBD2. After removal of 6 bases from V and 0 bases from J, the junction contained 10 bases not matched to a gene. The germline V gene encodes CDR1 MNHEY and CDR2 SVGEGT. The CDR3 has 19 residues. The CDR3 nucleotides are TGTGCCAGCAGCCGGGACGGACTAGCGGGAGGACCCTCCTACAATGAGCAGTTCTTC. It codes for CASSRDGLAGGPSYNEQFF.

The table lists this clone with a count of one. The chain combines TRBV6-5 with TRBJ1-1; 8 bases fit TRBD1. In germline, CDR1 is MNHEY, CDR2 SVGAGI. CDR3 size: 15 residues. Trimming took 2 bases from V and 4 from J; bases not matched to a gene: 6. In DNA form, the CDR3 reads TGTGCCAGCAGTTACGCCCGGACAGGGTCCACTGAAGCTTTCTTT. This translates into CASSYARTGSTEAFF.

The rearrangement joins TRBV28 to TRBJ1-4; TRBD1 agrees at 7 bases. Trimming took 7 bases from V and 6 from J; bases not matched to a gene: 11. CDR1 is MDHEN, CDR2 SYDVKM, per germline. The CDR3 runs to 15 residues. For the CDR3, the DNA is TGTGCCAGCACAGCCTCCAGGGGGGGCGATGAAAAACTGTTTTTT. Protein product: CASTASRGGDEKLFF.

V is TRBV19 and J is TRBJ1-1; a possible D gene is TRBD1 (5 bases). CDR3 length equals 17 residues. The germline V and J ends were trimmed by 1 base and 0 bases, with 15 bases remaining between them. Germline CDR1 LNHDA, CDR2 SQIVND (reference sequence). CDR3 DNA: TGTGCCAGTAGTATAGCCGGGTCAGGGCCGATGAACACTGAAGCTTTCTTT. It yields the protein CASSIAGSGPMNTEAFF.

The chain links TRBV5-6 to TRBJ2-5; the match to TRBD2 covers 7 bases. The CDR3 length is 14 residues. Trimming removed 4 bases from V and 1 base from J; junction bases left unmatched: 4. Germline V gene sequence: CDR1 SGHDT, CDR2 YYEEEE. Written as DNA, the CDR3 is TGTGCCAGCAGCCAGAGCGGGGCCCAAGAGACCCAGTACTTC. Translation gives CASSQSGAQETQYF.

The CDR3 DNA sequence: TGCAGCGTTGAATTCTACAATGAGCAGTTCTTC. This codes for CSVEFYNEQFF. The V gene is TRBV29-1, the J gene TRBJ2-1; unclear D gene. V was pared by 2 bases and J by 3 bases, with 2 bases between. Germline V gene sequence: CDR1 SQVTM, CDR2 ANQGSEA. There are 11 residues in the CDR3.

J is TRBJ2-3 and V is TRBV4-3, with 10 bases that match TRBD2. Germline values: CDR1 LGHNA, CDR2 YSLEER. This CDR3 is built from 17 residues. The V gene end was trimmed by 4 bases and the J gene end by 6 bases; junction bases not matched to a gene: 13. CDR3 loop: CASSPDRGPGLADTQYF. The CDR3 DNA reads as TGCGCCAGCAGCCCGGATCGAGGTCCGGGACTAGCGGATACGCAGTATTTT.

This sequence joins TRBV7-9 and TRBJ1-2; TRBD1 agrees at 8 bases. V shed 5 bases, J shed 3 bases, and the junction held 8 bases outside the gene matches. From germline, CDR1 is SEHNR and CDR2 FQNEAQ (reference sequence). This CDR3 is 15 amino acids long. The CDR3 DNA is TGTGCCAGCAGCCCATGGACAGGGCAGGACTATGGCTACACCTTC. Its protein is CASSPWTGQDYGYTF. The full variable domain, its missing parts supplied by reference TRBV7-9 and TRBJ1-2, is DTGVSQNPRHKITKRGQNVTFRCDPISEHNRLYWYRQTLGQGPEFLTYFQNEAQLEKSRLLSDRFSAERPKGSFSTLEIQRTEQGDSAMYLCASSPWTGQDYGYTFGSGTRLTVV.

The rearrangement uses TRBV28 and TRBJ2-3; 7 bases fit TRBD2. Looked up from germline, CDR1 is MDHEN and CDR2 is SYDVKM. The V gene end was trimmed by 3 bases and the J gene end by 3 bases; junction bases not matched to a gene: 6. The CDR3 has 15 amino acids. CDR3 sequence reads: CASSFPGGGTDTQYF. The CDR3 DNA sequence: TGTGCCAGCAGTTTCCCGGGAGGAGGAACAGATACGCAGTATTTT. Based on the CDR3 plus reference TRBV28 and TRBJ2-3, the full variable domain is DVKVTQSSRYLVKRTGEKVFLECVQDMDHENMFWYRQDPGLGLRLIYFSYDVKMKEKGDIPEGYSVSREKKERFSLILESASTNQTSMYLCASSFPGGGTDTQYFGPGTRLTVL.